This T cell receptor (beta chain) was retrieved from a study of shared clonotypes between healthy human individuals. Points from the study as a whole: Among non-shared clonotypes, generation probabilities were lower than among those shared by all four donors.

An assay was performed, and its level was deep. Here immunoSEQ multiplex PCR was the method, and the copy in TCRdb shows in-frame clones only, minus some. The table lists 2 million to 2.5 million clones, 90% to 95% of them singletons. The healthy adult donors were HIV-negative and reported no recent acute infections or vaccinations. In the CD4+ fraction, cells were divided into CD45RA+ naive and CD45RA-negative memory subsets. Concerning this clone: Its antigen remains unidentified.

Sequenced material: naive CD4+ T cells from PBMCs. Described subset: CD45RA+ positively selected. The clonotype originates from a man in his late teens or twenties in good health. Some clones in this sample may be carry-over from other donors' samples.

DNA for the CDR3: TGCGCCAGCAGCCTTCTCTCGGGGACCTATTCACCCCTCCACTTT. It is translated as CASSLLSGTYSPLHF. This chain links TRBV4-1 with TRBJ1-6; weak D call: TRBD1 (5 bases). The CDR3 sequence is 15 residues long. V gave up 4 bases and J gave up 8 bases, with 15 bases separating them. The V gene's germline CDR1 is MGHRA and CDR2 YSYEKL.